This T cell receptor beta chain was documented in a study of human thymus T cells. Whole-study results and caveats: Usage of V and J genes appeared biased in thymic and blood repertoires.

A remark on this clone: The antigen remains unidentified.

Germline lookup yields CDR1 KGHSH and CDR2 LQKENI. This CDR3 has 15 residues. Unmatched junction bases numbered 4, after V lost 3 bases and J lost 4 bases. Healthy Finnish infants undergoing corrective surgery for congenital heart defects were used as donors. Only four of the eight donors provided a 0.5-1 mL blood sample. All available leukocytes, rather than a set cell count, yielded the blood DNA. The assay was immunoSEQ multiplex PCR, and TCRdb's table has in-frame clones only and misses some. The repertoire has just over 45,000 clones, approximately 95% of them found once; the top ten carry approximately 0.16%.

V is TRBV18 and J is TRBJ2-2; 8 bases are a match to TRBD2. The receptor was derived from a girl under three years old with a congenital heart defect but otherwise immunologically healthy. Sequencing input: blood. DNA of the CDR3: TGTGCCAGCTCACCTGCTCTAGCGGGCACCGGGGAGCTGTTTTTT. Translating gives CASSPALAGTGELFF.